Sequencing of this T cell receptor beta chain was carried out in a study of CD8 T cells in Susac syndrome. Random-hexamer reverse transcription was applied to about 0.45 to 1 ug RNA. Amplification of the TCR beta CDR3 was carried out by immunoSEQ multiplex PCR, which spanned a total of 54 Vbeta and 13 Jbeta segments. TCRdb re-called the immunoSEQ multiplex PCR reads through MiXCR, storing one row per CDR3 protein. The data show 100,000 to 150,000 distinct CDR3 sequences, 90% to 95% seen once. Peripheral blood CD8+ and CD4+ T cells were profiled by TCR beta sequencing. V was trimmed by 6 bases and J by 8 bases, leaving 14 bases between them. There are 13 residues in the CDR3. Germline V CDR1 and CDR2: SGHRS, YFSETQ.

The chain uses TRBV5-1 and TRBJ1-4; no definite D call. This clonotype was obtained from a human donor with Susac syndrome. Input material: CD8+ T cells from PBMCs. Written as DNA, the CDR3 is TGCGCCAGCACCCCCGAGGGTGGCGAAAAACTGTTTTTT. Residues: CASTPEGGEKLFF.